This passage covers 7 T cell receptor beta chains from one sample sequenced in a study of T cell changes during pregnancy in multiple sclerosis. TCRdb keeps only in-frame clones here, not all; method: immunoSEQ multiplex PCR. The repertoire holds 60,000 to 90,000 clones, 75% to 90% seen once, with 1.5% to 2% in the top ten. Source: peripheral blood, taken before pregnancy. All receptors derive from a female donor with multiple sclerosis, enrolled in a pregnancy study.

DNA of the CDR3: TGTGCCAGCAGTCGGGACAGGGCCTATGGCGAGCAGTACTTC. Translation gives CASSRDRAYGEQYF. V is TRBV27 and J is TRBJ2-7; TRBD1 aligns across 9 bases. This CDR3 is 14 amino acids long. Germline V gene data show CDR1 as MNHEY and CDR2 as SMNVEV (reference sequence). V was pared by 5 bases and J by 6 bases, with 8 bases of the junction left unmatched.

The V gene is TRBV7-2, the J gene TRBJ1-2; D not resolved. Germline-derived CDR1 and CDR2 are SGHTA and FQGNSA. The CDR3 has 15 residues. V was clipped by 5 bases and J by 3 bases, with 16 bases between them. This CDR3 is CASSPRPSFDYGYTF. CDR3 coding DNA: TGTGCCAGCAGCCCCCGCCCTAGTTTTGACTATGGCTACACCTTC.

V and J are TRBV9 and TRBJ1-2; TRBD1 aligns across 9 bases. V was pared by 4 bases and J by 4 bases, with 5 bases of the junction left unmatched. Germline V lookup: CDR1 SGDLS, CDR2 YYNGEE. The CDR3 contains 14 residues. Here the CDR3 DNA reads TGTGCCAGCAGCACCCGGACAGGGGTCTATGGCTACACCTTC. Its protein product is CASSTRTGVYGYTF.

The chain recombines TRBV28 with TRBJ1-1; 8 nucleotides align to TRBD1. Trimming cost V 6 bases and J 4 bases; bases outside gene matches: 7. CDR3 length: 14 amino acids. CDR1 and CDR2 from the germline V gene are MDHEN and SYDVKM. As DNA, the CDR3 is TGTGCCAGCAGCCAAGAAACAGGGGGCACTGAAGCTTTCTTT. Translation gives CASSQETGGTEAFF.

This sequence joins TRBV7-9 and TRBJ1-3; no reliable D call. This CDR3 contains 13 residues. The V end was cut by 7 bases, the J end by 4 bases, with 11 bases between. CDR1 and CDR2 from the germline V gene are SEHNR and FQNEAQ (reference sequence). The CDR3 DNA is TGTGCCAGCACCCACATGAGGGGAAACACCATATATTTT. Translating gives CASTHMRGNTIYF.

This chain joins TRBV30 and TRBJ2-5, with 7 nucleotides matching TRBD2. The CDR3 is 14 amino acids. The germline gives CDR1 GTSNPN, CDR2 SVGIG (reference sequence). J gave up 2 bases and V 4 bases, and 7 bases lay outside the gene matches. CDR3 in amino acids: CAWTPGGGQETQYF. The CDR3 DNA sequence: TGTGCCTGGACTCCGGGGGGTGGGCAAGAGACCCAGTACTTC.

DNA for the CDR3: TGTGCCAGTAAAAGTTCCGGGAACTATGGCTACACCTTC. It is translated as CASKSSGNYGYTF. The chain carries TRBV19 and TRBJ1-2, with no clear D. V gave up 7 bases and J gave up 2 bases, with 11 bases separating them. The CDR3 loop spans 13 amino acids. The germline CDR1 and CDR2 sequences are LNHDA and SQIVND (reference sequence).